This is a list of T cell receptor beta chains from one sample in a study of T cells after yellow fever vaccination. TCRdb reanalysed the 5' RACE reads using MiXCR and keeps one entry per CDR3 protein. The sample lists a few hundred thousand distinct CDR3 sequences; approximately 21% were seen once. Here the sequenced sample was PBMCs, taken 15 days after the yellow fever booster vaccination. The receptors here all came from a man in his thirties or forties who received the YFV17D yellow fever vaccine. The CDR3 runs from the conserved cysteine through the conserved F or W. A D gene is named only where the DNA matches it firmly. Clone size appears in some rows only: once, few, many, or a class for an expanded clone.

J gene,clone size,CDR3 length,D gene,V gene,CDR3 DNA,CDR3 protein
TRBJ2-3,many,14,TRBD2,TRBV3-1,TGTGCCAGCAGCCAAGGCGGGAGTTCAGATACGCAGTATTTT,CASSQGGSSDTQYF
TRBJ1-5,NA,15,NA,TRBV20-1,TGCAGTGCTAGAGAAAGGGCGGTCCGGAATCAGCCCCAGCATTTT,CSARERAVRNQPQHF
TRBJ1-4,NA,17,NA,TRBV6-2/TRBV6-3,TGTGCCAGCAGTTACCCCTATGGAGTCCCGACTAATGAAAAACTGTTTTTT,CASSYPYGVPTNEKLFF
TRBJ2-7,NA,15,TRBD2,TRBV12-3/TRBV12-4,TGTGCCAGCAGTTCCCGACTAGCGGGCTCCTACGAGCTGTACTTC,CASSSRLAGSYELYF
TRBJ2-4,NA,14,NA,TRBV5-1,TGCGCCAGCACTGTAGGGGGGCTGGGCGGCATTCAGTACTTC,CASTVGGLGGIQYF
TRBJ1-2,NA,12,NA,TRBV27,TGTGCCAGTGGGACGGAGAACTATGGCTACACCTTC,CASGTENYGYTF
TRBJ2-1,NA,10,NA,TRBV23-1,TGCGCCAGCAGGGCGAATGAGCAGTTCTTC,CASRANEQFF
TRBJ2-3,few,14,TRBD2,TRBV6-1,TGTGCCAGCACCACAGCGGGAGGAATAGATACGCAGTATTTT,CASTTAGGIDTQYF
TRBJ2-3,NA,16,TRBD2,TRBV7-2,TGTGCCAGCAGCCCCGCCCGGCTAGCGGGTAGAGATACGCAGTATTTT,CASSPARLAGRDTQYF
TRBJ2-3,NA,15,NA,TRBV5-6,TGTGCCAGCAGCCCGGGGCTTCTTAGCACAGATACGCAGTATTTT,CASSPGLLSTDTQYF
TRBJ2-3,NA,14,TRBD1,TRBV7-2,TGTGCCAGCAGCCCGGACAGGTGGAAAGATACGCAGTATTTT,CASSPDRWKDTQYF
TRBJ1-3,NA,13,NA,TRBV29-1,TGCAGCGTTCAGACAGGCTCTGGAAACACCATATATTTT,CSVQTGSGNTIYF
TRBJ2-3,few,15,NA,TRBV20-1,TGCAGTGCTATCCCGACAGGTCCTATATCAGATACGCAGTATTTT,CSAIPTGPISDTQYF